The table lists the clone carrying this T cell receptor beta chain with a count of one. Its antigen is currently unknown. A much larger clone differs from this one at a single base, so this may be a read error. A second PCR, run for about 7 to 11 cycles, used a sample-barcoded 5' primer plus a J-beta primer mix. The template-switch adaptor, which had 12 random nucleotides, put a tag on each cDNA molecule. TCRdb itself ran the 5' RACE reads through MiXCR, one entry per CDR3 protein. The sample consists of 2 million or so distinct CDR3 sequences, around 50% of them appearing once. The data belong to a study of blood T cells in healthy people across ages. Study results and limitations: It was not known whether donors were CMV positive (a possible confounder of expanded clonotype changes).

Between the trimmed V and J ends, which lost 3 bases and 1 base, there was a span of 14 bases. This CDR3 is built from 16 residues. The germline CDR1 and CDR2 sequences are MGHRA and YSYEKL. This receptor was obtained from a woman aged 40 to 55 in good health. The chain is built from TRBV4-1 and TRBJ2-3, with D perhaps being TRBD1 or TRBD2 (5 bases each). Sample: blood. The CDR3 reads CASSHEGQQRTDTQYF. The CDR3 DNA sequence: TGCGCCAGCAGCCATGAGGGGCAGCAACGCACAGATACGCAGTATTTT.